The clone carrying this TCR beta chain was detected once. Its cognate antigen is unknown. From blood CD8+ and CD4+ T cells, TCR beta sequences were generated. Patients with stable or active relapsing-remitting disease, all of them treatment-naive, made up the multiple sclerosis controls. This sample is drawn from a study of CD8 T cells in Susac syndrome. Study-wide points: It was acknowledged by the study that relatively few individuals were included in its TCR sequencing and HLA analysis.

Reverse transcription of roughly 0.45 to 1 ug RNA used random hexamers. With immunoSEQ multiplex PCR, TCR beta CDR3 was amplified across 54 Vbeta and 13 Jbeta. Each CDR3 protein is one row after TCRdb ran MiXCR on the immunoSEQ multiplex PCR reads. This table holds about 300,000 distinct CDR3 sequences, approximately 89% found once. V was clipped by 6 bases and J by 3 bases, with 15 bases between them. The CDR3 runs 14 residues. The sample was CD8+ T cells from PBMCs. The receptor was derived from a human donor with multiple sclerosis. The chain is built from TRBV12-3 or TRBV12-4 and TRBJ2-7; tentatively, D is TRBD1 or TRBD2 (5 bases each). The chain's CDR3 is CASSPGTENYEQYF. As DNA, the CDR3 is TGTGCCAGCAGCCCCGGGACGGAGAACTACGAGCAGTACTTC.